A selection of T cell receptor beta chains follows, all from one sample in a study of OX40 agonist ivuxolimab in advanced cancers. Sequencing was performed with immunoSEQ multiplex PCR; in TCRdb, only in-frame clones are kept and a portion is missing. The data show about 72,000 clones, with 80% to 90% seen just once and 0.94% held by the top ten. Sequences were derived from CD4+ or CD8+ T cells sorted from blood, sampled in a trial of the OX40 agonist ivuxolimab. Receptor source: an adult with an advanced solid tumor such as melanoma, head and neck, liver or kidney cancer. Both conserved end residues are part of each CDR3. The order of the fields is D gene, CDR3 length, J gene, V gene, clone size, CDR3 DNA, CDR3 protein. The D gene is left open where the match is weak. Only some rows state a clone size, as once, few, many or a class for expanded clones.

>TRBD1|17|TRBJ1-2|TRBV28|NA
TGTGCCAGCAGTCCCCCGATGTGGGGACAGGAGGAGTTTGGCTACACCTTC
CASSPPMWGQEEFGYTF
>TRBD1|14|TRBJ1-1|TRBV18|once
TGTGCCAGCCAAGGGGGCAGCTCGAACACTGAAGCTTTCTTT
CASQGGSSNTEAFF
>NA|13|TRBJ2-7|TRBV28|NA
TGTGCCAGCAGTTTCTGGACCTCCTACGAGCAGTACTTC
CASSFWTSYEQYF
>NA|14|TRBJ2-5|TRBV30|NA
TGTGCCTGGAATACCCCCGGACGTCAAGAGACCCAGTACTTC
CAWNTPGRQETQYF
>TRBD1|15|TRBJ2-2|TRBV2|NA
TGTGCCAGCAGATTACAACAGGGGGCCGACGGGGAGCTGTTTTTT
CASRLQQGADGELFF
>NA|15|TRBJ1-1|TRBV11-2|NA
TGTGCCAGCAGCTTAGCTCCAGGAACCGGGGCTGAAGCTTTCTTT
CASSLAPGTGAEAFF
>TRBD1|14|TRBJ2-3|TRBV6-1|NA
TGTGCCAGCAGTGATACGGGACAGTCAGTTACGCAGTATTTT
CASSDTGQSVTQYF
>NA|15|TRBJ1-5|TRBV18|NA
TGTGCCAGCTCACCTGGGGGGATGCGCAATCAGCCCCAGCATTTT
CASSPGGMRNQPQHF
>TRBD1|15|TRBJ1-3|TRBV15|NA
TGTGCCACCAGCAGGGAATACAGGGGCGGAAACACCATATATTTT
CATSREYRGGNTIYF
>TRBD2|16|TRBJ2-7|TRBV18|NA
TGTGCCAGCTCACCACCTTCCGGGACTAGAGCCGGCGAGCAGTACTTC
CASSPPSGTRAGEQYF
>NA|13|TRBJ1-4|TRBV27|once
TGTGCCAGCGGGGGACACCCTTCTGAAAAACTGTTTTTT
CASGGHPSEKLFF
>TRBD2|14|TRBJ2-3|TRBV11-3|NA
TGTGCCAGCAGCTCGGGGGGGAGTGAGGATACGCAGTATTTT
CASSSGGSEDTQYF
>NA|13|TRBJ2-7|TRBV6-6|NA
TGTGCCAGCACCGAAACAGGGTCCTACGAGCAGTACTTC
CASTETGSYEQYF
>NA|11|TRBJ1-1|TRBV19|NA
TGTGCCAGTGGATTCCAGACTGAAGCTTTCTTT
CASGFQTEAFF
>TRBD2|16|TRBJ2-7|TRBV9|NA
TGTGCCCGGTCCGGGACTAGTGGCTTCCAAATCTACGAGCAGTACTTC
CARSGTSGFQIYEQYF
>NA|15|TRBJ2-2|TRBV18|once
TGTGCCAGCCGGGGAGGGGGCACGTACACCGGGGAGCTGTTTTTT
CASRGGGTYTGELFF
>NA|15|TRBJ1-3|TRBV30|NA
TGTGCCTGGAGCCTGGGCTTTAACTCTGGAAACACCATATATTTT
CAWSLGFNSGNTIYF
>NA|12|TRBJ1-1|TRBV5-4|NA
TGTGCCAGCAGCTTGGCCCCTGGTGAAGCTTTCTTT
CASSLAPGEAFF
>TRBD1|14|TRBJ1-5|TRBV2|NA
TGTGCCAGCAGGGGGACAGGGGTCAGTCAGCCCCAGCATTTT
CASRGTGVSQPQHF
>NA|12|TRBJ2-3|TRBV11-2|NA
TGTGCCAGCAGCCCCCAGGGATATACGCAGTATTTT
CASSPQGYTQYF
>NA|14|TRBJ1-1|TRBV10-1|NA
TGCGCCAGCAGTGAGTCGTCGTTAAGAAGTGAAGCTTTCTTT
CASSESSLRSEAFF
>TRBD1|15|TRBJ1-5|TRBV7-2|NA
TGTGCCAGCAGCTCCGGACAGGGAAATAATCAGCCCCAGCATTTT
CASSSGQGNNQPQHF
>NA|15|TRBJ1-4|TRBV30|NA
TGTGCCTGGAGTTGGGGGGCTTCGTCGCCACCAAAACTGTTTTTT
CAWSWGASSPPKLFF